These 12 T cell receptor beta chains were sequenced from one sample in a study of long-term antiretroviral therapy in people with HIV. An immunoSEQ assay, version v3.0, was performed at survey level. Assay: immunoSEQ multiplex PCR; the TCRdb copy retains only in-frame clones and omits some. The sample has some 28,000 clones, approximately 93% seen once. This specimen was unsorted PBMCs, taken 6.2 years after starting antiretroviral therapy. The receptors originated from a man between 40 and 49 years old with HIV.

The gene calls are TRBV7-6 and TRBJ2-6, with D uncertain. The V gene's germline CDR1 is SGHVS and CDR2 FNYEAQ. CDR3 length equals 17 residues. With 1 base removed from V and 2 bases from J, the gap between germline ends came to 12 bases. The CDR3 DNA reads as TGTGCCAGCAGCTTAGGACGACTTGGGGCTGGGGCCAACGTCCTGACTTTC. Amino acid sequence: CASSLGRLGAGANVLTF.

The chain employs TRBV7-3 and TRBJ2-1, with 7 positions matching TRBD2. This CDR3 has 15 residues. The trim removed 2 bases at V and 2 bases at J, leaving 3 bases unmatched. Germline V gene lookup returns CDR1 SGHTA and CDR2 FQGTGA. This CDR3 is CASSLAGGAYNEQFF. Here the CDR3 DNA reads TGTGCCAGCAGCTTAGCTGGGGGGGCCTACAATGAGCAGTTCTTC.

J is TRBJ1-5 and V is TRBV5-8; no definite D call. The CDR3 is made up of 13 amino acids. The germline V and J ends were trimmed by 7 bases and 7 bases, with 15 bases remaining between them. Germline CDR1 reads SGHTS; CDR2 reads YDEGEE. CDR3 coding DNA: TGTGCCAGCCCGTCGGCAGGAAGACAGCCCCAGCATTTT. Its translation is CASPSAGRQPQHF.

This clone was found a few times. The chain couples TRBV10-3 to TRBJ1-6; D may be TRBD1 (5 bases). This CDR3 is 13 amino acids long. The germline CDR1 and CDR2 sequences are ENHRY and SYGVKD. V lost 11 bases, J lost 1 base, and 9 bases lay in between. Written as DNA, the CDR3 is TGTGCCGGGGGGGAGTCCTATAATTCACCCCTCCACTTT. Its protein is CAGGESYNSPLHF.

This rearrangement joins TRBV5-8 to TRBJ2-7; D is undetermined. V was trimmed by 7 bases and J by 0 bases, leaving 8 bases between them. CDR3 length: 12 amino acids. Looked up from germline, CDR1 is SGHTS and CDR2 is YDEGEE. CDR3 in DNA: TGTGCCAGCGGCGCTTACTCCTACGAGCAGTACTTC. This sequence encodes CASGAYSYEQYF.

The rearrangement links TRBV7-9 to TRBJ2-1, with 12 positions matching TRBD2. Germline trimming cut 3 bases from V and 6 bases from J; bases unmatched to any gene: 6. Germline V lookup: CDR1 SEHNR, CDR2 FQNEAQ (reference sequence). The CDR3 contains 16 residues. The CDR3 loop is CASSFDGLAGFNEQFF. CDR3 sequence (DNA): TGTGCCAGCAGCTTTGATGGACTAGCGGGATTCAATGAGCAGTTCTTC.

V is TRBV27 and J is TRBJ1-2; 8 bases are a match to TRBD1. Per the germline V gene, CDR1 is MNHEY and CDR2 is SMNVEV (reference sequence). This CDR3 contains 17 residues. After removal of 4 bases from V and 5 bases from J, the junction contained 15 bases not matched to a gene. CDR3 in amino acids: CASSSWTGRGLEYGYTF. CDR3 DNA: TGTGCCAGCAGTTCCTGGACAGGGAGGGGACTCGAGTATGGCTACACCTTC.

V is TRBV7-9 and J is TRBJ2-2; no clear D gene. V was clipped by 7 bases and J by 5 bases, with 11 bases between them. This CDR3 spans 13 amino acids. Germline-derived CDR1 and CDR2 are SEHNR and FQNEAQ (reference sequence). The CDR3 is CASIPPTTGELFF. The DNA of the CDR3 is TGTGCCAGCATCCCTCCCACGACCGGGGAGCTGTTTTTT. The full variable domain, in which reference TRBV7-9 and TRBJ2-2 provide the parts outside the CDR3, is DTGVSQNPRHKITKRGQNVTFRCDPISEHNRLYWYRQTLGQGPEFLTYFQNEAQLEKSRLLSDRFSAERPKGSFSTLEIQRTEQGDSAMYLCASIPPTTGELFFGEGSRLTVL.

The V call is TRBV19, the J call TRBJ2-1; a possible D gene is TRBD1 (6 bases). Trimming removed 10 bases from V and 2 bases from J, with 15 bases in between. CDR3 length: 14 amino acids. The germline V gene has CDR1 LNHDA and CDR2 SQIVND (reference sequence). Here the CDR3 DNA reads TGTGCCACCTCGACAGGACCTCCCTACAATGAGCAGTTCTTC. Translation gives CATSTGPPYNEQFF.

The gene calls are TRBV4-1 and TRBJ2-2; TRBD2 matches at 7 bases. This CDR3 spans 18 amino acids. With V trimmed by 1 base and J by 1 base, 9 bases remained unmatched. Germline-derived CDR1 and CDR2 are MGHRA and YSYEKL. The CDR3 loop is CASSQVPLAAMNTGELFF. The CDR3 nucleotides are TGCGCCAGCAGCCAAGTTCCCCTAGCGGCGATGAACACCGGGGAGCTGTTTTTT.

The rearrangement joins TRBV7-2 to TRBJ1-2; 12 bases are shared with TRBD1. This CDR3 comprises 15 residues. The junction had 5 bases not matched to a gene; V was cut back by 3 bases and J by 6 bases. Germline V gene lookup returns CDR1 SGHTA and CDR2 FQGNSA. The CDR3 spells CASSFSGQGADGYTF. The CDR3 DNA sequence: TGTGCCAGCAGCTTCTCGGGACAGGGGGCCGATGGCTACACCTTC.

The CDR3 sequence: CASSPGPSTDTQYF. The CDR3 bases are TGTGCCAGCAGCCCTGGACCAAGCACAGATACGCAGTATTTT. The chain is built from TRBV7-8 and TRBJ2-3; unclear D gene. The CDR3 is made up of 14 amino acids. Germline lookup yields CDR1 SGHVS and CDR2 FQNEAQ. Trimming cost V 5 bases and J 0 bases, with 9 bases left between them.